A single sample gave rise to the 30 T cell receptor beta chains below, sequenced in a study of cytomegalovirus exposure and HLA in healthy donors. Clones were sequenced by immunoSEQ multiplex PCR, and TCRdb holds only the in-frame ones, with some missing. In the table there are 250,000 to 300,000 clones, 86% of which are singletons. The sample consisted of PBMCs. Receptors were obtained from a woman between 18 and 29 years old in good health and CMV-seronegative.

This chain connects TRBV18 to TRBJ2-2; 7 bases line up with TRBD1. Germline-derived CDR1 and CDR2 are KGHSH and LQKENI. CDR3 length equals 17 residues. V lost 3 bases, J lost 2 bases, and 9 bases stayed unmatched. CDR3 bases: TGTGCCAGCTCACCCCAGACAGGGACAACTAACACCGGGGAGCTGTTTTTT. Encoded protein: CASSPQTGTTNTGELFF.

The V gene is TRBV29-1, the J gene TRBJ2-5; weak D call: TRBD2 (5 bases). This CDR3 has 13 amino acids. V was trimmed by 7 bases and J by 0 bases, leaving 12 bases between them. CDR1 and CDR2 from the germline V gene are SQVTM and ANQGSEA. CDR3 sequence reads: CSGTPGNQETQYF. CDR3 DNA sequence: TGCAGCGGGACGCCCGGGAACCAAGAGACCCAGTACTTC.

Comments on this clone: This sample includes further DNA sequences coding for the same CDR3. This chain joins TRBV5-1 and TRBJ1-1; the D gene is possibly TRBD1 (6 bases). V was trimmed by 4 bases and J by 1 base, leaving 8 bases between them. The CDR3 spans 13 residues. Germline V gives CDR1 SGHRS, CDR2 YFSETQ. CDR3 nucleotide sequence: TGCGCCAGCAGCAGCAGGGGGAACACTGAAGCTTTCTTT. Translated: CASSSRGNTEAFF.

The rearrangement links TRBV4-1 to TRBJ1-3, with TRBD1 as a possible D gene (5 bases). V lost 4 bases to trimming and J lost 4 bases, with 14 bases between them. CDR1 MGHRA and CDR2 YSYEKL come from the germline V gene. The CDR3 has 15 amino acids. The CDR3 sequence is CASSPQGRTGNTIYF. Written as DNA, the CDR3 is TGCGCCAGCAGCCCGCAGGGTAGGACCGGAAACACCATATATTTT.

This clone was counted a single time. The rearrangement uses TRBV7-8 and TRBJ1-5, with TRBD1 matching over 8 bases. Germline V gives CDR1 SGHVS, CDR2 FQNEAQ. V shed 5 bases and J 7 bases; nucleotides not matched to a gene: 13. The length of the CDR3 is 16 residues. For the CDR3, the DNA is TGTGCCAGCAGCCTTCGACAGGGGAACTTCATACAGCCCCAGCATTTT. This sequence encodes CASSLRQGNFIQPQHF. Complete variable domain (other parts from reference TRBV7-8 and TRBJ1-5): GAGVSQSPRYKVAKRGQDVALRCDPISGHVSLFWYQQALGQGPEFLTYFQNEAQLDKSGLPSDRFFAERPEGSVSTLKIQRTQQEDSAVYLCASSLRQGNFIQPQHFGDGTRLSIL.

The chain uses TRBV29-1 and TRBJ2-2; TRBD1 agrees at 8 bases. With 7 bases clipped from V and 1 base from J, the junction kept 2 bases outside the gene matches. Germline assignment: CDR1 SQVTM and CDR2 ANQGSEA. This CDR3 spans 13 amino acids. CDR3 residues: CSADRVNTGELFF. CDR3 sequence (DNA): TGCAGCGCGGACAGGGTGAACACCGGGGAGCTGTTTTTT.

This chain joins TRBV6-5 and TRBJ1-2, with 10 bases that match TRBD1. The CDR3 totals 14 residues. From germline, CDR1 is MNHEY and CDR2 SVGAGI. V shed 7 bases, J shed 4 bases, and the junction held 6 bases outside the gene matches. The chain's CDR3 is CASTRQGAAYGYTF. DNA of the CDR3: TGTGCCAGCACCCGACAGGGGGCGGCCTATGGCTACACCTTC.

The count of this clone is one. The chain carries TRBV27 and TRBJ2-5; possibly TRBD2 for D (5 bases). V lost 2 bases, J lost 2 bases, and 6 bases lay in between. The CDR3 consists of 13 residues. Germline V gene data show CDR1 as MNHEY and CDR2 as SMNVEV (reference sequence). This CDR3 reads CASSLGEQETQYF. DNA of the CDR3: TGTGCCAGCAGTTTAGGGGAGCAAGAGACCCAGTACTTC.

This rearrangement joins TRBV5-1 to TRBJ1-1, with D possibly TRBD1 on 6 matching bases. Germline loops: CDR1 SGHRS, CDR2 YFSETQ. There are 15 residues in the CDR3. V gave up 4 bases and J gave up 2 bases, with 15 bases separating them. For the CDR3, the DNA is TGCGCCAGCAGCCCCCGGGGAGGGGGAAACACTGAAGCTTTCTTT. It codes for CASSPRGGGNTEAFF.

V usage is TRBV27 and J usage is TRBJ2-7, with 9 positions matching TRBD1. The germline CDR1 and CDR2 sequences are MNHEY and SMNVEV (reference sequence). After removal of 7 bases from V and 5 bases from J, the junction contained 21 bases not matched to a gene. The CDR3 has 18 residues. CDR3 amino acids: CASMEGYFTDRGRNEQYF. CDR3 DNA sequence: TGTGCCAGCATGGAAGGTTACTTCACGGACAGGGGACGGAACGAGCAGTACTTC.

This chain connects TRBV18 to TRBJ1-4; perhaps TRBD1 as D (6 bases). V lost 4 bases, J lost 7 bases, and 22 bases lay in between. CDR1 is KGHSH and CDR2 is LQKENI in the germline V gene. The CDR3 is made up of 17 amino acids. The CDR3 DNA sequence: TGTGCCAGCTCACTAACCCCTGCGGGGGCCCTGGGTGAAAAACTGTTTTTT. This encodes CASSLTPAGALGEKLFF.

This chain joins TRBV5-4 and TRBJ2-2, with 7 bases fitting TRBD2. This CDR3 contains 15 residues. The V gene end was trimmed by 4 bases and the J gene end by 4 bases; junction bases not matched to a gene: 7. Germline V gene sequence: CDR1 SGHNT, CDR2 YYREEE (reference sequence). The CDR3 DNA follows: TGTGCCAGCAGCCTGGGGGGGGTCGGCACCGGGGAGCTGTTTTTT. Its translation: CASSLGGVGTGELFF.

The chain is built from TRBV9 and TRBJ1-6; D unresolved. Germline V lookup: CDR1 SGDLS, CDR2 YYNGEE. This CDR3 has 15 amino acids. V was shortened by 2 bases and J by 3 bases, with 9 bases between the two germline ends. CDR3 in DNA: TGTGCCAGCAGCGTCGCTGTTAGCTATAATTCACCCCTCCACTTT. Residues: CASSVAVSYNSPLHF.

This sequence joins TRBV27 and TRBJ2-7; D not certain. V lost 3 bases and J lost 2, with 11 bases in between. The CDR3 contains 14 residues. CDR1 MNHEY and CDR2 SMNVEV come from the germline V gene (reference sequence). The CDR3 nucleotides read TGTGCCAGCAGTTTTACCGGGTCCACCTACGAGCAGTACTTC. Translated, it gives CASSFTGSTYEQYF.

The V call is TRBV19, the J call TRBJ1-1; D call uncertain. CDR1 LNHDA and CDR2 SQIVND come from the germline V gene (reference sequence). Between the trimmed V and J ends, which lost 5 bases and 0 bases, there was a span of 10 bases. This CDR3 is 14 amino acids long. CDR3 sequence: CASSWSVMNTEAFF. CDR3 DNA sequence: TGTGCCAGTAGTTGGTCGGTCATGAACACTGAAGCTTTCTTT.

This rearrangement joins TRBV6-5 to TRBJ1-6; D is ambiguous. Germline V CDR1 and CDR2: MNHEY, SVGAGI. Trimming cost V 6 bases and J 6 bases, with 15 bases left between them. The CDR3 covers 15 residues. The CDR3 coding sequence is TGTGCCAGCAGACTCGGACGGGGATCTAATTCACCCCTCCACTTT. Translated, it gives CASRLGRGSNSPLHF.

The chain employs TRBV30 and TRBJ2-5, with D tentatively TRBD1 (6 bases). The CDR3 loop spans 16 amino acids. Germline-derived CDR1 and CDR2 are GTSNPN and SVGIG (reference sequence). V lost 0 bases to trimming and J lost 3 bases, with 17 bases between them. CDR3 coding DNA: TGTGCCTGGAGTGTACATGGTCAGGGGTTGAAAGAGACCCAGTACTTC. This translates into CAWSVHGQGLKETQYF.

The J gene is TRBJ1-2, the V gene TRBV5-4, with TRBD1 identical over 7 bases. V lost 4 bases, J lost 5 bases, and 8 bases stayed unmatched. Germline CDR1 reads SGHNT; CDR2 reads YYREEE (reference sequence). The CDR3 loop spans 14 amino acids. The CDR3 bases are TGTGCCAGCAGCGGGAAGGGGGCTGGATATGGCTACACCTTC. It is translated as CASSGKGAGYGYTF.

The genes are TRBV5-6 and TRBJ1-2; TRBD1 matches 8 bases. The length of the CDR3 is 13 residues. V dropped 4 bases and J dropped 8; count of bases not matched to a gene: 7. Germline values: CDR1 SGHDT, CDR2 YYEEEE. The CDR3 here is CASSLQGAGGYTF. Here the CDR3 DNA reads TGTGCCAGCAGCCTTCAGGGGGCTGGCGGCTACACCTTC.

Comments on this clone: Other DNA sequences within the sample encode an identical CDR3. The chain is built from TRBV6-5 and TRBJ2-7, with 11 bases that match TRBD1. This CDR3 is built from 14 residues. The V segment lost 2 bases and the J segment 7 bases; nucleotides outside the gene matches: 4. Germline V gives CDR1 MNHEY, CDR2 SVGAGI. The CDR3 region is CASSYGQGAGEQYF. In DNA, the CDR3 is TGTGCCAGCAGTTACGGACAGGGGGCAGGAGAGCAGTACTTC.

The CDR3 DNA sequence: TGTGCCAGCAGCCCCAGGGGGCGGGATGGCTACACCTTC. Its translation is CASSPRGRDGYTF. V gene TRBV7-9 combines with J gene TRBJ1-2; 8 bases fit TRBD1. Germline loops: CDR1 SEHNR, CDR2 FQNEAQ (reference sequence). CDR3 length equals 13 residues. The J segment lost 6 bases and the V segment lost 5 bases, leaving 5 bases of the junction unmatched. Complete variable domain (other parts from reference TRBV7-9 and TRBJ1-2): DTGVSQNPRHKITKRGQNVTFRCDPISEHNRLYWYRQTLGQGPEFLTYFQNEAQLEKSRLLSDRFSAERPKGSFSTLEIQRTEQGDSAMYLCASSPRGRDGYTFGSGTRLTVV.

This chain uses TRBV28 with TRBJ2-3; D is possibly TRBD2 (6 bases). The CDR3 totals 16 residues. Deletions cut 5 bases from V and 2 bases from J, with 17 bases between. Per the germline V gene, CDR1 is MDHEN and CDR2 is SYDVKM. The CDR3 loop reads CASSLRLGGHTDTQYF. CDR3 bases: TGTGCCAGCAGTCTCCGACTGGGAGGTCACACAGATACGCAGTATTTT.

This chain links TRBV27 with TRBJ1-4; D not certain. Germline V gene sequence: CDR1 MNHEY, CDR2 SMNVEV (reference sequence). The CDR3 sequence is 16 residues long. V lost 4 bases, J lost 5 bases, and 17 bases lay in between. CDR3 in amino acids: CASSSRSPRRNEKLFF. CDR3 sequence (DNA): TGTGCCAGCAGTTCCCGGTCCCCCAGGAGGAATGAAAAACTGTTTTTT.

The V gene is TRBV28, the J gene TRBJ1-2; possible D gene TRBD1, 5 bases. There are 17 residues in the CDR3. Germline V lookup: CDR1 MDHEN, CDR2 SYDVKM. V was clipped by 6 bases and J by 2 bases, with 22 bases between them. The CDR3: CASSLFLTTERNYGYTF. Written as DNA, the CDR3 is TGTGCCAGCAGCCTCTTCCTAACGACAGAGAGGAACTATGGCTACACCTTC.

V is TRBV6-1 and J is TRBJ2-7, with D possibly TRBD2 on 5 matching bases. The germline V gene has CDR1 MNHNS and CDR2 SASEGT. CDR3 length equals 15 residues. Trimming cost V 2 bases and J 6 bases, with 17 bases left between them. CDR3 sequence reads: CASSELDRGTTEQYF. CDR3 nucleotides: TGTGCCAGCAGTGAATTGGACCGGGGAACGACCGAGCAGTACTTC.

This chain connects TRBV7-8 to TRBJ1-1; 7 bases align to TRBD1. This CDR3 is built from 13 residues. The germline CDR1 and CDR2 sequences are SGHVS and FQNEAQ. Trimming cost V 1 base and J 11 bases; bases outside gene matches: 7. The CDR3 nucleotides read TGTGCCAGCAGCTTAGGGACAGGTCCCTCTGCTTTCTTT. Amino acids: CASSLGTGPSAFF. Using reference TRBV7-8 and TRBJ1-1 for the parts outside the CDR3, the full variable domain is GAGVSQSPRYKVAKRGQDVALRCDPISGHVSLFWYQQALGQGPEFLTYFQNEAQLDKSGLPSDRFFAERPEGSVSTLKIQRTQQEDSAVYLCASSLGTGPSAFFGQGTRLTVV.

V is TRBV10-2 and J is TRBJ1-1; 7 bases align to TRBD1. This CDR3 region has 16 residues. Germline V lookup: CDR1 WSHSY, CDR2 SAAADI. Trimming at V came to 8 bases and at J to 5 bases, leaving 17 bases not matched to a gene. CDR3 residues: CASYPGGYRGGTEAFF. The CDR3 DNA reads as TGCGCCAGCTACCCTGGGGGGTACAGGGGCGGGACTGAAGCTTTCTTT.

The rearrangement links TRBV5-1 to TRBJ2-5; 7 bases are a match to TRBD1. V lost 6 bases, J lost 4 bases, and 9 bases stayed unmatched. This CDR3 is 14 amino acids long. CDR1 and CDR2 from the germline V gene are SGHRS and YFSETQ. CDR3 loop: CASTLGGQPETQYF. The CDR3 coding sequence is TGCGCCAGCACTCTTGGGGGACAGCCAGAGACCCAGTACTTC.

The chain joins TRBV6-1 to TRBJ2-1; D remains ambiguous. The CDR3 has 13 amino acids. With 4 bases removed from V and 6 bases from J, the gap between germline ends came to 10 bases. CDR1 and CDR2 (germline): MNHNS, SASEGT. The CDR3 DNA reads as TGTGCCAGCAGTGTATTAGCCGGCAATGAGCAGTTCTTC. This codes for CASSVLAGNEQFF.

The rearrangement joins TRBV7-3 to TRBJ1-1; D is unresolved. This CDR3 has 13 residues. Trimming cost V 3 bases and J 6 bases, with 11 bases left between them. The germline V gene encodes CDR1 SGHTA and CDR2 FQGTGA. The CDR3 is CASSFRNKAEAFF. CDR3 nucleotides: TGTGCCAGCAGCTTCAGGAACAAGGCTGAAGCTTTCTTT.